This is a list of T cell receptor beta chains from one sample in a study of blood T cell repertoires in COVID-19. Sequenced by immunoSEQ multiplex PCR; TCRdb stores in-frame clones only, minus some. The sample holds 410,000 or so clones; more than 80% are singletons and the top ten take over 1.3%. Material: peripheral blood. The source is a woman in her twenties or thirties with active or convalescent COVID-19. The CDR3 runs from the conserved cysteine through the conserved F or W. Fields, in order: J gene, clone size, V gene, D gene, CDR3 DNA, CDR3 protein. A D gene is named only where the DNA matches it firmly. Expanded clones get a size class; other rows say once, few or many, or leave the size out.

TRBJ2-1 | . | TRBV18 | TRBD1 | TGTGCCAGCTCACCACCGGGCAGGGGGCGCGACAATGAGCAGTTCTTC | CASSPPGRGRDNEQFF
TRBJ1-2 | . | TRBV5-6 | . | TGTGCCAGCAGCTTGGCAGGGGTCGATGGCTACACCTTC | CASSLAGVDGYTF
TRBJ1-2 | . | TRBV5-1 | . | TGCGCCAGCAGCTCGGGGACACCAGGGCACTATGGCTACACCTTC | CASSSGTPGHYGYTF
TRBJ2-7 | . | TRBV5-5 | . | TGTGCCAGCAGCTTTAGATCCTACGAGCAGTACTTC | CASSFRSYEQYF
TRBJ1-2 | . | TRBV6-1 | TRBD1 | TGTGCCAGCAGTGAAGGGACAGGGGAGGGCTACACCTTC | CASSEGTGEGYTF
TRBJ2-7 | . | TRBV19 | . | TGTGCCAGTAGTATAGATGGGGCGGAGGAGCAGTACTTC | CASSIDGAEEQYF
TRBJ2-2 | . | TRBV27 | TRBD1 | TGTGCCAGCAGTGCCGGGACAGTGAACACCGGGGAGCTGTTTTTT | CASSAGTVNTGELFF
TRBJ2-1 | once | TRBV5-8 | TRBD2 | TGTGCCAGCAGCTGGGTGGCGGGGGCCTACAATGAGCAGTTCTTC | CASSWVAGAYNEQFF
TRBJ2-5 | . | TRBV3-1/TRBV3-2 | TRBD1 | TGTGCCAGCAGGACTCTCGGGACAGCCGCTCCTATGGGGACCCAGTACTTC | CASRTLGTAAPMGTQYF
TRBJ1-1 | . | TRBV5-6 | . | TGTGCCAGCAGCTTGGGACGGGGGGTGGATGAAGCTTTCTTT | CASSLGRGVDEAFF
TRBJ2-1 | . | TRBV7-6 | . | TGTGCCAGCAGCTTAGAACAGGGATTACTTGACAATGAGCAGTTCTTC | CASSLEQGLLDNEQFF
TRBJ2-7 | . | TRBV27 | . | TGTGCCAGCAGTCGGGACAAAGGACTCTACGAGCAGTACTTC | CASSRDKGLYEQYF
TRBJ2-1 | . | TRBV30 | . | TGTGCCTGGAATCTTGCGGGACCCTCCTACAATGAGCAGTTCTTC | CAWNLAGPSYNEQFF
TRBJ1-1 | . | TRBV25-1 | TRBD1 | TGTGCCAGCAGTGAAAAAGGTTGGACAGGGGACACTGAAGCTTTCTTT | CASSEKGWTGDTEAFF
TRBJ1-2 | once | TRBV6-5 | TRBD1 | TGTGCCAGCAGTTACTCGAAAACAGGGGCAGGCTACACCTTC | CASSYSKTGAGYTF
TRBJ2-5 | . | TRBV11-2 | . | TGTGCCAGCAGCTTAGTATCCGGGGGGACCCAGTACTTC | CASSLVSGGTQYF
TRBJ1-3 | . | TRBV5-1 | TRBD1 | TGCGCCAGCAGCTGGACCGGGACAGGGGGCGGTGAAAACACCATATATTTT | CASSWTGTGGGENTIYF
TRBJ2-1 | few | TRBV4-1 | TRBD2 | TGCGCCAGCAGCCACCCTGAGCGGGGGCTCTGGGGCAATGAGCAGTTCTTC | CASSHPERGLWGNEQFF
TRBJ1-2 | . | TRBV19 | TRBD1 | TGTGCCAGCTCGAGTCCGGACAGGGGGGACTATGGCTACACCTTC | CASSSPDRGDYGYTF
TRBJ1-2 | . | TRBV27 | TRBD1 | TGTGCCAGCAGTTTCGCTGGGACAGGGATTTACGGCTACACCTTC | CASSFAGTGIYGYTF
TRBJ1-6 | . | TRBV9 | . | TGTGCCAGCAGCGCCCAGGGGAACAATTCACCCCTCCACTTT | CASSAQGNNSPLHF
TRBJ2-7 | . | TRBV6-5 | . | TGTGCCAGCAGGCCGGACGGGGGCATGGGGGGGGAGCAGTACTTC | CASRPDGGMGGEQYF
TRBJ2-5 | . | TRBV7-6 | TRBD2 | TGTGCCAGCAGCTTAGCTTTGTACCTAGCGGGGGGGCAAGAGACCCAGTACTTC | CASSLALYLAGGQETQYF
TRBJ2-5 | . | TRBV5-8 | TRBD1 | TGTGCCAGCGGGACAGGGGAGGAGACCCAGTACTTC | CASGTGEETQYF
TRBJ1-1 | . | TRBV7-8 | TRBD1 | TGTGCCAGCAGCGCTCACAGGGGGCGCGTCACTGAAGCTTTCTTT | CASSAHRGRVTEAFF
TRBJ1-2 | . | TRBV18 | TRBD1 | TGTGCCAGCTCAGTGGCCAGGACAGGTTCGGCGGGCTACACCTTC | CASSVARTGSAGYTF
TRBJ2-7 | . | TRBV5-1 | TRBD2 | TGCGCCAGCAGCTTGGCCGGGACTAGCGGGTACGAGCAGTACTTC | CASSLAGTSGYEQYF
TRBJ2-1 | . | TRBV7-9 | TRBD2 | TGTGCCAGCAGCTTAGAAGGACTAGCCTATGAGCAGTTCTTC | CASSLEGLAYEQFF
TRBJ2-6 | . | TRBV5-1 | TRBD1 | TGCGCCAGCAGCTCAAACCGGGACAGGGGGGCCGGGGCCAACGTCCTGACTTTC | CASSSNRDRGAGANVLTF
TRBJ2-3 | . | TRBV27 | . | TGTGCCAGCAGTTCCCCGGTACGCACAGATACGCAGTATTTT | CASSSPVRTDTQYF
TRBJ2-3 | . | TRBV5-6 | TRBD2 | TGTGCCAGCAGCTTGGCGTCCCTAGCGGGAGGCGGGCAGTATTTT | CASSLASLAGGGQYF
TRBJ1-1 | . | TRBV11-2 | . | TGTGCCAGCAGCTTATCGATCGTAGAGGGGGCTGAAGCTTTCTTT | CASSLSIVEGAEAFF
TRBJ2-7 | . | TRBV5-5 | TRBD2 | TGTGCCAGCAGCTTTCTAGCGGGAGGCTACGAGCAGTACTTC | CASSFLAGGYEQYF
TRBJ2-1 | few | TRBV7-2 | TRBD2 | TGTGCCAGCAGCTTTCCGCGGACTAGCGGGAATATCCATGAGCAGTTCTTC | CASSFPRTSGNIHEQFF
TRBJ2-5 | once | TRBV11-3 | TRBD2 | TGTGCCAGCAGCCCCGGACTAGCGGGAGCAGAGACCCAGTACTTC | CASSPGLAGAETQYF
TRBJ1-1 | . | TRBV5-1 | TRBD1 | TGCGCCAGCAGCTTAAGGACAGGGTCAACTGAAGCTTTCTTT | CASSLRTGSTEAFF
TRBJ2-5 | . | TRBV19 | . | TGTGCCAGTAGGGCGACGGGGGTAGTGACCCAGTACTTC | CASRATGVVTQYF
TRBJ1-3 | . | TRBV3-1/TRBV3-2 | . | TGTGCCAGCAGTGCTACGGGAAACACCATATATTTT | CASSATGNTIYF
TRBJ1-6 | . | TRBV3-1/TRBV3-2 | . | TGTGCCAGCGTCGGGAGCTCCTATAATTCACCCCTCCACTTT | CASVGSSYNSPLHF
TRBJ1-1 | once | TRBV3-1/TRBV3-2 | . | TGTGCCAGCAGCCAAGTGCGGGGGACTGAAGCTTTCTTT | CASSQVRGTEAFF
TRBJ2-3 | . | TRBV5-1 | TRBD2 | TGCGCCAGCAGCTCCTTCCCTAGCGGGAGATCAGATACGCAGTATTTT | CASSSFPSGRSDTQYF
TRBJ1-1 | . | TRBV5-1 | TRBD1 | TGCGCCAGCAGCTTGGAAGGGACAGTGAACACTGAAGCTTTCTTT | CASSLEGTVNTEAFF
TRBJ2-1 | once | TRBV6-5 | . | TGTGCCAGCAGCGAGGACGGGGGTAGTAACAATGAGCAGTTCTTC | CASSEDGGSNNEQFF
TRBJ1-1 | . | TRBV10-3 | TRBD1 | TGTGCCATCAGTGAGTTCACAGGGGCCACTGAAGCTTTCTTT | CAISEFTGATEAFF
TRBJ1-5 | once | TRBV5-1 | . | TGCGCCAGCAGCCATGGACAGAATCAGCCCCAGCATTTT | CASSHGQNQPQHF
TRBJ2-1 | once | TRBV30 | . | TGTGCCTGGAGTGTCGGTTACGCCTACAATGAGCAGTTCTTC | CAWSVGYAYNEQFF
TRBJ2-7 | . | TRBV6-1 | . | TGTGCCAGCAGTGAGGAACGGGGGTCGTTCTACGAGCAGTACTTC | CASSEERGSFYEQYF
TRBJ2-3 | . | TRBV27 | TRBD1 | TGTGCCAGCAGCGACAGGGCAACAGATACGCAGTATTTT | CASSDRATDTQYF
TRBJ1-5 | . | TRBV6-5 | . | TGTGCCAGCAGTTACAGTAGGAGCGGGAGTCAGCCCCAGCATTTT | CASSYSRSGSQPQHF
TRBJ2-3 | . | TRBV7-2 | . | TGTGCCAGCAGGTACCAGATTGCCGGCACAGATACGCAGTATTTT | CASRYQIAGTDTQYF
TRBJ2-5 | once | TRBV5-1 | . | TGCGCCAGCAGCTTTTTTTCTGTCCAAGAGACCCAGTACTTC | CASSFFSVQETQYF
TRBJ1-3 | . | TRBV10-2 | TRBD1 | TGCGCCAGCAGCAAACAGGGGGCTAACACCATATATTTT | CASSKQGANTIYF
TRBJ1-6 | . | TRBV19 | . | TGTGCCAGTAGATCGAGGAGCGGTCTTTATTCACCCCTCCACTTT | CASRSRSGLYSPLHF
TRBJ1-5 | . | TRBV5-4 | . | TGTGCCAGCAGCCCGGGAGGGGAGCCCACGACCCAGCATTTT | CASSPGGEPTTQHF